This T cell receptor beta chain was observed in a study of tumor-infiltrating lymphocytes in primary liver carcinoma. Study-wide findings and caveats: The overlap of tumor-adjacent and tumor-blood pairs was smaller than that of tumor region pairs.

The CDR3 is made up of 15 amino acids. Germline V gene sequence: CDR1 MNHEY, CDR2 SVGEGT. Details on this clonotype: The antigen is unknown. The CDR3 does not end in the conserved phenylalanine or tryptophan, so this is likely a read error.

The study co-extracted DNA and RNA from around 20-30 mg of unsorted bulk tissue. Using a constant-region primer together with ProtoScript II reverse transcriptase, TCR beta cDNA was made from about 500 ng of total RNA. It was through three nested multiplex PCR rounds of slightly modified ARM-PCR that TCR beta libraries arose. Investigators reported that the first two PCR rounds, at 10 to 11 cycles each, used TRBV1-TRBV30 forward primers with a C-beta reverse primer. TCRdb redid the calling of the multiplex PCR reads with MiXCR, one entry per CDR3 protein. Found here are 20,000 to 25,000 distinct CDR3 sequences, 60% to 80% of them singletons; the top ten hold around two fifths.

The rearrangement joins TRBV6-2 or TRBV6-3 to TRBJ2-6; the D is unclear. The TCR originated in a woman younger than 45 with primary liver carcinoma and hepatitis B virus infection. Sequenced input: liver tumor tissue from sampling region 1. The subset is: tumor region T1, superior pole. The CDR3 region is CATSYGGLGVNVLTL. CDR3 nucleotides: TGTGCCACCAGTTACGGTGGGCTTGGGGTCAACGTCCTGACTCTC.